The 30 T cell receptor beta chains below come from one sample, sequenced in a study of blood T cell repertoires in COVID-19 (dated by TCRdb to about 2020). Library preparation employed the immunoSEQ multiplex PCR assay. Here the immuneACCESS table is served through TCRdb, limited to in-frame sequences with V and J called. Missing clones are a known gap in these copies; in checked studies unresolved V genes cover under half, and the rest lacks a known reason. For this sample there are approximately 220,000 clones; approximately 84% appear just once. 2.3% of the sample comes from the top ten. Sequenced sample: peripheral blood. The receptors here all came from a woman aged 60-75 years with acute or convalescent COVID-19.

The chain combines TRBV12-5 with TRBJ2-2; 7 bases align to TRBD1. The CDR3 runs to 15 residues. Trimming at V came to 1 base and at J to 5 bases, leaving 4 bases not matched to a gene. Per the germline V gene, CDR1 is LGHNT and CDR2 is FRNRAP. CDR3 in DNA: TGTGCTAGTGGTTTGGGACAGGGTGGGACCGGGGAGCTGTTTTTT. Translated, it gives CASGLGQGGTGELFF.

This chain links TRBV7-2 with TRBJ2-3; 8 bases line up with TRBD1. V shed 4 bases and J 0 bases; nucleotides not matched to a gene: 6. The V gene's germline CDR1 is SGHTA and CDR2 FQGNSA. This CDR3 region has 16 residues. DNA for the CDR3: TGTGCCAGCAGCTCCACTCAGGGGGCGAGCACAGATACGCAGTATTTT. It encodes CASSSTQGASTDTQYF.

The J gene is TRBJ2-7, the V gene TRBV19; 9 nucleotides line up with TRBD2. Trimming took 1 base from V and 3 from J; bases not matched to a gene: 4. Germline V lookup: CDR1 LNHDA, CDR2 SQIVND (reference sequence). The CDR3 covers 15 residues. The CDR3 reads CASSIAASGDYEQYF. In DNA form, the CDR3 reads TGTGCCAGTAGTATAGCGGCTAGCGGGGACTACGAGCAGTACTTC. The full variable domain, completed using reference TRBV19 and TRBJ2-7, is DGGITQSPKYLFRKEGQNVTLSCEQNLNHDAMYWYRQDPGQGLRLIYYSQIVNDFQKGDIAEGYSVSREKKESFPLTVTSAQKNPTAFYLCASSIAASGDYEQYFGPGTRLTVT.

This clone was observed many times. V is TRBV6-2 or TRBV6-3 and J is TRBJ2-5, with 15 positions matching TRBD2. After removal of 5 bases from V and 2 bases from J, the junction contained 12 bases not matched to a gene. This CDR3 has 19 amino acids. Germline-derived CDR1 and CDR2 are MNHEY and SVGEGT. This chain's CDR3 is CASSHRTSGGAWGQETQYF. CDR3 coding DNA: TGTGCCAGCAGTCATAGGACTAGCGGGGGGGCCTGGGGACAAGAGACCCAGTACTTC.

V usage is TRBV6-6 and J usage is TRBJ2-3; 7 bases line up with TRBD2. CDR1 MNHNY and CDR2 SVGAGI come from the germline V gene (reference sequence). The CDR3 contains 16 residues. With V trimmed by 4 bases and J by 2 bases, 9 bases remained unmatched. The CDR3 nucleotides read TGTGCCAGCAGTTCCCCGGCGGGGGTTAACACAGATACGCAGTATTTT. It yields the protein CASSSPAGVNTDTQYF.

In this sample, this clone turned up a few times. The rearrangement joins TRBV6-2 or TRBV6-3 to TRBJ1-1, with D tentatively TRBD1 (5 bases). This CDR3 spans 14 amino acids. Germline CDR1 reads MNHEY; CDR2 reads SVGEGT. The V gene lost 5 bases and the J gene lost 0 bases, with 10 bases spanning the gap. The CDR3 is CASSRGAVNTEAFF. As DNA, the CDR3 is TGTGCCAGCAGTCGCGGGGCGGTGAACACTGAAGCTTTCTTT.

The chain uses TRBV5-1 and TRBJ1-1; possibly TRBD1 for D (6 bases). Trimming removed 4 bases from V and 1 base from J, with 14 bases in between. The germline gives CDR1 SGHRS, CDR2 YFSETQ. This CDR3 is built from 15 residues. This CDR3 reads CASSLIGTSNTEAFF. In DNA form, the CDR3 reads TGCGCCAGCAGCCTCATCGGGACATCGAACACTGAAGCTTTCTTT.

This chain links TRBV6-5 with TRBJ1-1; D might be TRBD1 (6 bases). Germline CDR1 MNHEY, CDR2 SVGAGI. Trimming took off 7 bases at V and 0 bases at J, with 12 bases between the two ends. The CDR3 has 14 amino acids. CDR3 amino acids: CASTQGPMNTEAFF. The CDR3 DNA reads TGTGCCAGCACTCAGGGGCCCATGAACACTGAAGCTTTCTTT.

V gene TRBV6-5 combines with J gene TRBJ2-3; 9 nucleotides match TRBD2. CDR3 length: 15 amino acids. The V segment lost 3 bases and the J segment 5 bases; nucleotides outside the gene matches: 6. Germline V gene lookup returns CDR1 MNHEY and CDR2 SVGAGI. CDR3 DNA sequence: TGTGCCAGCAGTTATGGCGGGGGGGTTGGAGATACGCAGTATTTT. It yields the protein CASSYGGGVGDTQYF.

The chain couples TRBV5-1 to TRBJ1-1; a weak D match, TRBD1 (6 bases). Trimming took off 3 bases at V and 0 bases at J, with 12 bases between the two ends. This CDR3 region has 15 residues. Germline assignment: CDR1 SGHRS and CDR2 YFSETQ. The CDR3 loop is CASSSMGHVNTEAFF. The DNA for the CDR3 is TGCGCCAGCAGCTCGATGGGACACGTGAACACTGAAGCTTTCTTT. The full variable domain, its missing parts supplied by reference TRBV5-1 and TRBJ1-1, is KAGVTQTPRYLIKTRGQQVTLSCSPISGHRSVSWYQQTPGQGLQFLFEYFSETQRNKGNFPGRFSGRQFSNSRSEMNVSTLELGDSALYLCASSSMGHVNTEAFFGQGTRLTVV.

This chain's CDR3 is CRGDPIGRGYGYTF. The CDR3 nucleotides read TGTCGAGGCGACCCGATCGGCAGGGGCTATGGCTACACCTTC. V usage is TRBV28 and J usage is TRBJ1-2, with D possibly matching TRBD1 (6 bases). This CDR3 has 14 residues. Germline V gene sequence: CDR1 MDHEN, CDR2 SYDVKM.

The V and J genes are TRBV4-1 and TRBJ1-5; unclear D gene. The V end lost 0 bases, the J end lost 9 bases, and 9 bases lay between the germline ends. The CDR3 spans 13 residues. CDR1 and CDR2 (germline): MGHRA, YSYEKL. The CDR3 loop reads CASSQDRFLPQHF. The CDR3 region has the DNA TGCGCCAGCAGCCAAGACAGGTTTCTGCCCCAGCATTTT.

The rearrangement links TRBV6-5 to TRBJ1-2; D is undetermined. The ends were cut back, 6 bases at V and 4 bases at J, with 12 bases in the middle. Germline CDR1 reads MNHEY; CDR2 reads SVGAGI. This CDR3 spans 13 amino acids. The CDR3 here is CASSSLPGYGYTF. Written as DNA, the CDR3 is TGTGCCAGCAGCTCCCTCCCCGGCTATGGCTACACCTTC.

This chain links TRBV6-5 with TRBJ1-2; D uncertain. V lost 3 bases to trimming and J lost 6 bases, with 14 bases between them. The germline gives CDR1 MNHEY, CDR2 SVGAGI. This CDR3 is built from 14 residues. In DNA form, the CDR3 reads TGTGCCAGCAGTTATGGTGGAGATCCGGATGGCTACACCTTC. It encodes CASSYGGDPDGYTF.

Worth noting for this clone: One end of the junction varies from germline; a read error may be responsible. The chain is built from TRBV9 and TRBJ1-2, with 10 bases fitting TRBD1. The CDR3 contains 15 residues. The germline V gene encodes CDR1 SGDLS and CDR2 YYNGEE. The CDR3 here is CASSPRLRGTGAAAF. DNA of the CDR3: TGTGCCAGCAGCCCCCGCCTAAGGGGGACAGGGGCCGCCGCCTTC.

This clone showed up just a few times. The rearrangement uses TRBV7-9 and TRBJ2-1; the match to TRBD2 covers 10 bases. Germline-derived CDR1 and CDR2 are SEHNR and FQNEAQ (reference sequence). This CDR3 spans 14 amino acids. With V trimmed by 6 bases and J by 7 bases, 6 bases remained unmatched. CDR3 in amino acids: CASRPSGGRNEQFF. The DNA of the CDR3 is TGTGCCAGCAGGCCTAGCGGGGGCCGAAATGAGCAGTTCTTC.

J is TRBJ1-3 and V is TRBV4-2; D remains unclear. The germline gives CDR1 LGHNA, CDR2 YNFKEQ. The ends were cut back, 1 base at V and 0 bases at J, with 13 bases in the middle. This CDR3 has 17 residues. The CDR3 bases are TGTGCCAGCAGCCAAGGATTGGCGGGGAGCTCTGGAAACACCATATATTTT. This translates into CASSQGLAGSSGNTIYF.

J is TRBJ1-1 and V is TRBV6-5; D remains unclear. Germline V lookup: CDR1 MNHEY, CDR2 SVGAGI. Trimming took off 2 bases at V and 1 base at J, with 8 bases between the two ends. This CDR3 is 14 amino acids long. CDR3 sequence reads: CASSYDRQNTEAFF. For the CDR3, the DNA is TGTGCCAGCAGTTACGATCGACAGAACACTGAAGCTTTCTTT.

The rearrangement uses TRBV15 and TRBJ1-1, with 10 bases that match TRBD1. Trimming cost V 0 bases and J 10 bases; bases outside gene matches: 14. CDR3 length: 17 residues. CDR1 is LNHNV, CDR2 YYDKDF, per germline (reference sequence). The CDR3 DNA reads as TGTGCCACCAGCAGAGAAGGGGTAGGGACAGGGGAATCGTCAGCTTTCTTT. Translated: CATSREGVGTGESSAFF.

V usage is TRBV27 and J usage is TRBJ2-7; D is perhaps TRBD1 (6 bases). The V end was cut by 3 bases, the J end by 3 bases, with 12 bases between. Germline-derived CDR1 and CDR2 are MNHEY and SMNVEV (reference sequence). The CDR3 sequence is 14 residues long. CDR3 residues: CASSLRGSLYEQYF. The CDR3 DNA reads TGTGCCAGCAGTTTGAGGGGGAGTCTCTACGAGCAGTACTTC.

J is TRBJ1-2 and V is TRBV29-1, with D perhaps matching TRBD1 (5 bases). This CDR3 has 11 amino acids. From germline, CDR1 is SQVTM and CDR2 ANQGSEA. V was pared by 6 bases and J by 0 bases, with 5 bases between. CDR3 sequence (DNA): TGCAGCGTGACAGCTAACTATGGCTACACCTTC. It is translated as CSVTANYGYTF.

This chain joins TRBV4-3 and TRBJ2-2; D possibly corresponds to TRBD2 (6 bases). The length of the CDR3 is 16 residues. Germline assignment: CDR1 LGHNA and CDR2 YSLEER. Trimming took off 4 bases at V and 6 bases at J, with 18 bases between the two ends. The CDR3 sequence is CASSRTADTGAGELFF. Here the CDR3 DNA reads TGCGCCAGCAGCCGGACCGCGGATACGGGGGCCGGGGAGCTGTTTTTT.

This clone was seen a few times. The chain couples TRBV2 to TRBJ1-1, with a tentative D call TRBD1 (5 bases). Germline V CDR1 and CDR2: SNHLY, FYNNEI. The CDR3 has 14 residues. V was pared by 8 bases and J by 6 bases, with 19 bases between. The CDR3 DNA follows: TGTGCCAGCGTAGCCACCCCGGGGGGGTCTGAAGCTTTCTTT. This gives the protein CASVATPGGSEAFF.

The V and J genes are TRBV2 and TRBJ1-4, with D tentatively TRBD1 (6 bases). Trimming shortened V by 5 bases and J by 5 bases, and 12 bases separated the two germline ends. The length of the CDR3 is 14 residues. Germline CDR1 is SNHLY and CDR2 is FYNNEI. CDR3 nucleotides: TGTGCCAGCAGTTACAGGGTGGGGAATGAAAAACTGTTTTTT. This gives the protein CASSYRVGNEKLFF.

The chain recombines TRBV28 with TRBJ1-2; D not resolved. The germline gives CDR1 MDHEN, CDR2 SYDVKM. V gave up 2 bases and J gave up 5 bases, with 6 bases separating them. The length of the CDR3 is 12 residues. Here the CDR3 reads CASSLGEYGYTF. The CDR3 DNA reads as TGTGCCAGCAGTTTAGGGGAGTATGGCTACACCTTC.

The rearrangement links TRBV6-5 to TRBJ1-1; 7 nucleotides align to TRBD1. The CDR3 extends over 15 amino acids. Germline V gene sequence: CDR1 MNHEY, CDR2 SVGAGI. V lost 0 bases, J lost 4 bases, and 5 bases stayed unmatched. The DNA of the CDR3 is TGTGCCAGCAGTTACTCGCACAGGGGAGGCACTGAAGCTTTCTTT. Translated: CASSYSHRGGTEAFF.

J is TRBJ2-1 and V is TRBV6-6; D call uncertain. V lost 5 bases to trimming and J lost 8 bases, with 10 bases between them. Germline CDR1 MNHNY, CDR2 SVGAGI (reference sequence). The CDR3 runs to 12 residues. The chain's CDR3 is CASSQHEYEQFF. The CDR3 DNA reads TGTGCCAGCAGTCAACATGAATATGAGCAGTTCTTC.

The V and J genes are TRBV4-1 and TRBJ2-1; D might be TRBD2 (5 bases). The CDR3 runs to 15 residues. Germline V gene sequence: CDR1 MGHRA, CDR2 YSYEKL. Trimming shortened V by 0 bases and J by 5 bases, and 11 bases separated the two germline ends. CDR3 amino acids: CASSQEDAGNNEQFF. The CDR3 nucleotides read TGCGCCAGCAGCCAAGAGGACGCGGGTAACAATGAGCAGTTCTTC.

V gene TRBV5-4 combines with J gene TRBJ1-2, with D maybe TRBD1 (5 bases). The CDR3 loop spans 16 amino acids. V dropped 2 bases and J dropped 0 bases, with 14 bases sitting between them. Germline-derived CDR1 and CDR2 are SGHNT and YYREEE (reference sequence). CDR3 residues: CASSFPGTTANYGYTF. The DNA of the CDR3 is TGTGCCAGCAGCTTCCCCGGAACGACAGCTAACTATGGCTACACCTTC.

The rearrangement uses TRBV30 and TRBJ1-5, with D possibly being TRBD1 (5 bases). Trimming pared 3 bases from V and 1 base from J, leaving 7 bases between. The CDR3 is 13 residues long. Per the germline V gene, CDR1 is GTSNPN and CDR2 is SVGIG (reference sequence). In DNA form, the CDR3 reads TGTGCCTGGAGAGGGGCAAGCAATCAGCCCCAGCATTTT. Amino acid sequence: CAWRGASNQPQHF.